The 8 T cell receptor beta chains given below trace back to one sample, sequenced in a study of CD8+CD57+ T cells in acquired aplastic anemia. For CDR3 and TCR beta VDJ profiling, genomic DNA was the template used. TCRdb used MiXCR to reprocess the reads, holding one entry per CDR3 protein. The table shows some 220,000 distinct CDR3 sequences, with roughly 33% occurring only once. The sample was sorted CD4+, CD8+, or CD8+CD57+ T cells (not recorded which) from PBMCs. Receptors were obtained from a human donor in good health, serving as a control.

In its sample, this clonotype was seen a few times. A read error may explain this, as a much larger clone is one base away. The rearrangement joins TRBV20-1 to TRBJ2-7; 10 bases fit TRBD2. CDR1 is DFQATT, CDR2 SNEGSKA, per germline (reference sequence). This CDR3 contains 14 residues. The CDR3 sequence is CGAETGTSDNEQYF. DNA for the CDR3: TGCGGTGCGGAAACCGGGACTAGCGACAACGAGCAGTACTTC.

This clonotype occurred many times. The chain links TRBV4-1 to TRBJ1-2, with 7 positions matching TRBD1. V dropped 1 base and J dropped 8; count of bases not matched to a gene: 7. This CDR3 comprises 14 residues. The V gene's germline CDR1 is MGHRA and CDR2 YSYEKL. CDR3 bases: TGCGCCAGCAGCCAAGGAACAGGGGCGGTGGGCTACACCTTC. It encodes CASSQGTGAVGYTF.

To note about this clonotype: A much larger clone is a single base away; this may be a read error. The gene calls are TRBV20-1 and TRBJ2-5; 7 nucleotides agree with TRBD1. Germline V CDR1 and CDR2: DFQATT, SNEGSKA (reference sequence). This CDR3 has 11 amino acids. Here the CDR3 DNA reads TGCAGTGCGGACAGGCAAGGGACCCAGTACTTC. It specifies CSADRQGTQYF.

This clonotype has at least ten counts. The chain uses TRBV15 and TRBJ2-1; D is uncertain. V was trimmed by 3 bases and J by 0 bases, leaving 6 bases between them. The CDR3 length is 14 residues. CDR1 is LNHNV, CDR2 YYDKDF, per germline (reference sequence). The CDR3 region is CATSRDPSYNEQFF. DNA for the CDR3: TGTGCCACCAGCAGGGACCCCTCCTACAATGAGCAGTTCTTC.

About this clonotype: At one end, the junction sequence differs from germline, possibly due to a read error. The rearrangement links TRBV5-4 to TRBJ1-1; TRBD1 might be the D (5 bases). Germline CDR1 is SGHNT and CDR2 is YYREEE (reference sequence). The CDR3 has 13 amino acids. CDR3 nucleotides: TGCGCCAGCAGCTTGGGGGGACGGAGTGAAGCTTTCTTT. Its protein product is CASSLGGRSEAFF. Complete variable domain (other parts from reference TRBV5-4 and TRBJ1-1): ETGVTQSPTHLIKTRGQQVTLRCSSQSGHNTVSWYQQALGQGPQFIFQYYREEENGRGNFPPRFSGLQFPNYSSELNVNALELDDSALYLCASSLGGRSEAFFGQGTRLTVV.

The sample holds many counts of this clonotype. This chain uses TRBV5-1 with TRBJ1-1, with D unclear. Trimming removed 0 bases at V and 0 bases at J, with 6 bases between. CDR1 is SGHRS, CDR2 YFSETQ, per germline. The CDR3 has 14 residues. DNA of the CDR3: TGCGCCAGCAGCTTGGACAGCCTGAACACTGAAGCTTTCTTT. Residues: CASSLDSLNTEAFF.

This chain joins TRBV20-1 and TRBJ2-3, with a weak D call TRBD1 (5 bases). The germline gives CDR1 DFQATT, CDR2 SNEGSKA (reference sequence). The V end lost 5 bases, the J end lost 2 bases, and 14 bases lay between the germline ends. The CDR3 runs 14 residues. Here the CDR3 reads CSAPMGHSTDTQYF. The CDR3, as DNA: TGCAGTGCTCCCATGGGGCACTCCACAGATACGCAGTATTTT.

The chain carries TRBV24-1 and TRBJ1-1; no clear D gene. Trimming pared 11 bases from V and 1 base from J, leaving 22 bases between. CDR1 and CDR2 from the germline V gene are KGHDR and SFDVKD. The CDR3 consists of 16 residues. The CDR3 DNA reads as TGTGCCAGCTCGCGAGACACCCCGGTGGCGAACACTGAAGCTTTCTTT. It encodes CASSRDTPVANTEAFF.